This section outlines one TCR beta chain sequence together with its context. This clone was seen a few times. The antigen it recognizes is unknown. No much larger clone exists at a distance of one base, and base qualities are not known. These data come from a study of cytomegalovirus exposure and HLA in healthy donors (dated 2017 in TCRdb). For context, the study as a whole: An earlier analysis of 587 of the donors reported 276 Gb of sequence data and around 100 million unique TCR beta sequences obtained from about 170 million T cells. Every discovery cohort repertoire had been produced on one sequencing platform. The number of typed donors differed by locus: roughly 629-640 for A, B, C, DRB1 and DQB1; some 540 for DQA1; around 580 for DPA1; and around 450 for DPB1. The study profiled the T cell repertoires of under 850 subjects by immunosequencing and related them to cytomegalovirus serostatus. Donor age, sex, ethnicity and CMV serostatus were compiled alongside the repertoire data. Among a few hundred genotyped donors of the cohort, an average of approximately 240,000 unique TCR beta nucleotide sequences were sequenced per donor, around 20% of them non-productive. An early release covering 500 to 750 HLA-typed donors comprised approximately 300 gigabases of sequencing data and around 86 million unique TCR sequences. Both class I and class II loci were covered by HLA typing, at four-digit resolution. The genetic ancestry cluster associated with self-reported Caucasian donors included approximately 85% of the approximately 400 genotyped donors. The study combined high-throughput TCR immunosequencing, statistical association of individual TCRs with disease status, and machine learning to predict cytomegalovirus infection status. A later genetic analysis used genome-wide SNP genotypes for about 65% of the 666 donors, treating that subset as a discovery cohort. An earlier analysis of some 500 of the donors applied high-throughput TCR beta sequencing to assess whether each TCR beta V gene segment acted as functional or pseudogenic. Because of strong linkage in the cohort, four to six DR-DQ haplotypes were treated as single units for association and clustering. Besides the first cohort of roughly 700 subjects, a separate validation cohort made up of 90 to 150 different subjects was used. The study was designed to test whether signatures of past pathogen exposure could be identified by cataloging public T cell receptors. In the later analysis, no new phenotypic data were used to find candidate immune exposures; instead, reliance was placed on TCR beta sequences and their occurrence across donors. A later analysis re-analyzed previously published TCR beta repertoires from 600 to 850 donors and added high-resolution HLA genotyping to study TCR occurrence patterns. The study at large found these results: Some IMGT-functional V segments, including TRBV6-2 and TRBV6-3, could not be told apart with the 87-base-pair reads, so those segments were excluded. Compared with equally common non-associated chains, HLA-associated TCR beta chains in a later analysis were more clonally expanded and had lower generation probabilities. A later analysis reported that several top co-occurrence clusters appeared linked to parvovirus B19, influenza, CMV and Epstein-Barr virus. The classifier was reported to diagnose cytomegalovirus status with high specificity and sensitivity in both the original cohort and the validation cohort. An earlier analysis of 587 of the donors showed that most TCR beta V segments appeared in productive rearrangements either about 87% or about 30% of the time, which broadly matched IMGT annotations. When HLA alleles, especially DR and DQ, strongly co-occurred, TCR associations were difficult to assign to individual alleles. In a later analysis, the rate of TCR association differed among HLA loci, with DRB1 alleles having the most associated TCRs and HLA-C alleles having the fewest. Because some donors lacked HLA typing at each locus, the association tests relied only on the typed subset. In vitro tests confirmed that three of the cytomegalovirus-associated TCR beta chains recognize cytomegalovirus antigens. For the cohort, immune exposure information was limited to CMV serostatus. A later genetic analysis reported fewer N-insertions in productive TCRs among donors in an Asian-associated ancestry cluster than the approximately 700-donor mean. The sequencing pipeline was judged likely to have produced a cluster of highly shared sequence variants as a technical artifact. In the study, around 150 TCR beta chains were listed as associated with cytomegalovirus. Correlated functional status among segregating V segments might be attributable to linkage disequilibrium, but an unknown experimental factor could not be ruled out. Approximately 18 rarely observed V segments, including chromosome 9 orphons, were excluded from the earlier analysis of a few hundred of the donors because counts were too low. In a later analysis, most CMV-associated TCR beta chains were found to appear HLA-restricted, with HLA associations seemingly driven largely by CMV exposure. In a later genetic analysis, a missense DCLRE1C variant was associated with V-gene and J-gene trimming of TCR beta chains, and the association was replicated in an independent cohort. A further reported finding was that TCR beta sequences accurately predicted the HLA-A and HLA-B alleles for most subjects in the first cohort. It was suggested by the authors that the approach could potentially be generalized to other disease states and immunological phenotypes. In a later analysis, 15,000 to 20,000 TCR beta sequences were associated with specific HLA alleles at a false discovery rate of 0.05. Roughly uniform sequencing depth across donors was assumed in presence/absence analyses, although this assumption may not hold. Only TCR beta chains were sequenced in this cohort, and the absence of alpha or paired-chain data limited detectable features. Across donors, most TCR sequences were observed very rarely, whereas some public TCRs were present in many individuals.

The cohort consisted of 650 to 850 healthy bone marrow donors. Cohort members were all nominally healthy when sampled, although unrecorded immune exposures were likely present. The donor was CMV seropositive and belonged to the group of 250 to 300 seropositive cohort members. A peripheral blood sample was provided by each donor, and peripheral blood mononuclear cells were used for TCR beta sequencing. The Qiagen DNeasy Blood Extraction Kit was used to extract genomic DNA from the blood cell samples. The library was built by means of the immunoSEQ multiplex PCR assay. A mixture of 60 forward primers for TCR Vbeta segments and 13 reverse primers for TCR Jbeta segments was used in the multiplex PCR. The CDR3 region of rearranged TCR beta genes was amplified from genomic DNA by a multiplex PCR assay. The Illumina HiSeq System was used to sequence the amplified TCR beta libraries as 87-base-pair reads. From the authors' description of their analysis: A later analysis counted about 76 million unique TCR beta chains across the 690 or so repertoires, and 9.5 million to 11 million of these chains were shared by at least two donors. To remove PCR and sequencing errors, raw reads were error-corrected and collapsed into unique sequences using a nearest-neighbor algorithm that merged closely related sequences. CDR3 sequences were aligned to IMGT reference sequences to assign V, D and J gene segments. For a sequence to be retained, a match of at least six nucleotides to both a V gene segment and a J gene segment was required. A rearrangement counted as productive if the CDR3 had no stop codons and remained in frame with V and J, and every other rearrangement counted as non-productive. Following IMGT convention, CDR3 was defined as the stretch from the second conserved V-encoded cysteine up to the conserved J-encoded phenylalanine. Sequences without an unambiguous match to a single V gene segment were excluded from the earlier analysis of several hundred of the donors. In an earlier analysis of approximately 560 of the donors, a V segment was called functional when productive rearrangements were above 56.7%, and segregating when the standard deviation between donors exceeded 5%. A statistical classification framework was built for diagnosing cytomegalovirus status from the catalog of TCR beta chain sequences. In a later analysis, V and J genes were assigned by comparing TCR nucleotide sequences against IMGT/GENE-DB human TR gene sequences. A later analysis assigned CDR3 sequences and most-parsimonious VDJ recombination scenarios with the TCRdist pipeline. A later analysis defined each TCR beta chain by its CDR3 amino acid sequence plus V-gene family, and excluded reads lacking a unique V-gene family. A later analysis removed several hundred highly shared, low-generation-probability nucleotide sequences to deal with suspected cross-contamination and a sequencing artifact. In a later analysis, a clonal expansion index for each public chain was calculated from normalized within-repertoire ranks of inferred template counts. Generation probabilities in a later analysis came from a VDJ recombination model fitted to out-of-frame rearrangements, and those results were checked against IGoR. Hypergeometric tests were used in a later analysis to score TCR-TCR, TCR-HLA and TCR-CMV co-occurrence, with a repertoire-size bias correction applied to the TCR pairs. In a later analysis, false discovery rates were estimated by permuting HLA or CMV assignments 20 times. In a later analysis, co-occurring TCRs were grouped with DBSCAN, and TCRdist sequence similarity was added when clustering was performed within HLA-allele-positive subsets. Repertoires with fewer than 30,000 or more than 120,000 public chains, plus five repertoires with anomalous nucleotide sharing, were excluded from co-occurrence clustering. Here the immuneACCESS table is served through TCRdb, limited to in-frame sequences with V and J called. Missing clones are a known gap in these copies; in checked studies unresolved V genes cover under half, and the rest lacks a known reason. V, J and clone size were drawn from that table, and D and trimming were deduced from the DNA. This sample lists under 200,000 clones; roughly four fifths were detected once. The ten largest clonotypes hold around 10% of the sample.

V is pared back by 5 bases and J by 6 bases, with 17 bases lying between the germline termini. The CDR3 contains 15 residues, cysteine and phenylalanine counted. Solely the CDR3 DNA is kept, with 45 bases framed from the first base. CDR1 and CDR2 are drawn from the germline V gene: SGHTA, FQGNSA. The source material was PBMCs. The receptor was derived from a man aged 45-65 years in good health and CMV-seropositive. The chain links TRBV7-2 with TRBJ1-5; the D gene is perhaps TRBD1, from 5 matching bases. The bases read TGTGCCAGCAGCCAGAGCGTGGGGGGGATTCAGCCCCAGCATTTT. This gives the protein CASSQSVGGIQPQHF. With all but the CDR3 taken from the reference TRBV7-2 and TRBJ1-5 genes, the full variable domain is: GAGVSQSPSNKVTEKGKDVELRCDPISGHTALYWYRQSLGQGLEFLIYFQGNSAPDKSGLPSDRFSAERTGGSVSTLTIQRTQQEDSAVYLCASSQSVGGIQPQHFGDGTRLSIL.